Listed here is a single TCR beta chain. Its target is not known. The same CDR3 can be traced to other DNA sequences in this sample. Sequencing used immunoSEQ multiplex PCR; TCRdb keeps in-frame clones, though not all of them. The data show 440,000 or so clones, about 88% seen once. The record originates from a study of Ad26.COV2.S vaccination and SARS-CoV-2 variants. The sample's treatment: around 19 received Ad26.COV2.S at low or high dose, single or two shots; about five received placebo; per-sample allocation not given. Vaccine and placebo recipients were sampled on day 63 after the first injection. Whole-study results and caveats: Post-vaccination spike-specific CD8+ and CD4+ T cell responses reportedly had substantial breadth.

The CDR3 runs to 12 residues. V lost 3 bases to trimming and J lost 4 bases, with 4 bases between them. From germline, CDR1 is PRHDT and CDR2 FYEKMQ (reference sequence). V and J are TRBV13 and TRBJ1-3, with D unclear. The specimen comprised peripheral blood, sampled in a trial of Ad26.COV2.S vaccine versus placebo. The receptor's source is a person aged 18-60 years who received the Ad26.COV2.S COVID-19 vaccine or a placebo. The CDR3 coding sequence is TGTGCCAGCAGCTTCTCCGGAAACACCATATATTTT. It codes for CASSFSGNTIYF.